A single sample is the source of the 15 T cell receptor beta chains below, sequenced in a study of cytomegalovirus exposure and HLA in healthy donors. Profiling relied on immunoSEQ multiplex PCR, and the TCRdb table lists in-frame clones only, not all of them. The sample lists tens of thousands of clones; roughly 92% were seen once. The source material was PBMCs. The receptors originated from a man younger than 35 in good health and CMV-seropositive.

This chain links TRBV6-1 with TRBJ2-2, with 11 bases that match TRBD2. Germline V gives CDR1 MNHNS, CDR2 SASEGT. The CDR3 spans 15 residues. V gave up 2 bases and J gave up 6 bases; unmatched junction bases: 2. DNA for the CDR3: TGTGCCAGCAGTGAATTACTAGCGGGAGCCGGGGAGCTGTTTTTT. It codes for CASSELLAGAGELFF.

V is TRBV19 and J is TRBJ1-1; D may be TRBD1 (5 bases). CDR1 LNHDA and CDR2 SQIVND come from the germline V gene (reference sequence). Trimming removed 3 bases at V and 6 bases at J, with 14 bases between. The CDR3 runs 14 residues. In nucleotides, the CDR3 is TGTGCCAGTAGTATGGGGCCTCCTGGGGCTGAAGCTTTCTTT. Its protein product is CASSMGPPGAEAFF.

V and J are TRBV7-9 and TRBJ2-2; a possible D gene is TRBD1 (5 bases). The germline CDR1 and CDR2 sequences are SEHNR and FQNEAQ (reference sequence). The V end was cut by 1 base, the J end by 7 bases, with 10 bases between. The CDR3 runs 14 residues. CDR3 protein: CASSLGGYGGELFF. In DNA form, the CDR3 reads TGTGCCAGCAGCTTAGGGGGCTACGGCGGGGAGCTGTTTTTT. Supplemented by reference TRBV7-9 and TRBJ2-2, the full variable domain reads DTGVSQNPRHKITKRGQNVTFRCDPISEHNRLYWYRQTLGQGPEFLTYFQNEAQLEKSRLLSDRFSAERPKGSFSTLEIQRTEQGDSAMYLCASSLGGYGGELFFGEGSRLTVL.

V and J are TRBV7-2 and TRBJ2-3; D perhaps matches TRBD2 (5 bases). Germline CDR1 is SGHTA and CDR2 is FQGNSA. The CDR3 extends over 15 amino acids. The germline V and J ends were trimmed by 1 base and 7 bases, with 15 bases remaining between them. The CDR3 region is CASSLEAGNGYTQYF. In DNA form, the CDR3 reads TGTGCCAGCAGCTTAGAGGCGGGCAACGGGTATACGCAGTATTTT.

The rearrangement uses TRBV11-2 and TRBJ2-7; D possibly corresponds to TRBD1 (6 bases). The V end lost 0 bases, the J end lost 0 bases, and 12 bases lay between the germline ends. CDR1 and CDR2 (germline): SGHAT, FQNNGV. The CDR3 covers 16 residues. The CDR3 DNA is TGTGCCAGCAGCTTAGAAGCCGGGACACCCTCCTACGAGCAGTACTTC. Translated, it gives CASSLEAGTPSYEQYF.

The chain links TRBV5-1 to TRBJ2-2; 10 bases agree with TRBD2. The CDR3 has 16 amino acids. V trimming: 4 bases; J trimming: 7 bases; junction bases outside the gene matches: 10. CDR1 is SGHRS, CDR2 YFSETQ, per germline. The CDR3, as DNA: TGCGCCAGCAGCCCCGGGCTAGCGGGAGTCGACGGGGAGCTGTTTTTT. It codes for CASSPGLAGVDGELFF.

The chain combines TRBV5-6 with TRBJ2-3; the match to TRBD2 covers 10 bases. The CDR3 consists of 15 residues. V trimming: 3 bases; J trimming: 7 bases; junction bases outside the gene matches: 8. Per the germline V gene, CDR1 is SGHDT and CDR2 is YYEEEE. The CDR3 spells CASSWQREGGYTQYF. The CDR3 region has the DNA TGTGCCAGCAGCTGGCAGCGGGAGGGGGGGTATACGCAGTATTTT. Full variable domain (remainder filled in from reference TRBV5-6 and TRBJ2-3): DAGVTQSPTHLIKTRGQQVTLRCSPKSGHDTVSWYQQALGQGPQFIFQYYEEEERQRGNFPDRFSGHQFPNYSSELNVNALLLGDSALYLCASSWQREGGYTQYFGPGTRLTVL.

This chain links TRBV6-4 with TRBJ2-3; TRBD1 matches 8 bases. V shed 2 bases, J shed 13 bases, and the junction held 8 bases outside the gene matches. Per the germline V gene, CDR1 is MRHNA and CDR2 is SNTAGT. This CDR3 has 13 amino acids. The CDR3 is CASSDTQGARKYF. The CDR3 coding sequence is TGTGCCAGCAGTGACACTCAGGGGGCGCGAAAGTATTTT.

The V gene is TRBV19, the J gene TRBJ2-1; D might be TRBD2 (5 bases). CDR1 LNHDA and CDR2 SQIVND come from the germline V gene (reference sequence). Trimming removed 5 bases at V and 0 bases at J, with 17 bases between. The CDR3 covers 17 residues. CDR3 nucleotides: TGTGCCAGTAGTCCCCACCGGAGAGGGTACTCCTACAATGAGCAGTTCTTC. Translating it yields CASSPHRRGYSYNEQFF.

The chain uses TRBV19 and TRBJ2-1, with D maybe TRBD1 (6 bases). Trimming took 5 bases from V and 8 from J, leaving 19 bases between them. This CDR3 has 15 amino acids. Looked up from germline, CDR1 is LNHDA and CDR2 is SQIVND (reference sequence). The DNA for the CDR3 is TGTGCCAGTAGTGCCATTACCGTCAGGGGAGATGAGCAGTTCTTC. Translated: CASSAITVRGDEQFF. Variable domain in full (rest from reference TRBV19 and TRBJ2-1): DGGITQSPKYLFRKEGQNVTLSCEQNLNHDAMYWYRQDPGQGLRLIYYSQIVNDFQKGDIAEGYSVSREKKESFPLTVTSAQKNPTAFYLCASSAITVRGDEQFFGPGTRLTVL.

The chain has TRBV5-1 and TRBJ2-7; TRBD2 matches 11 bases. The germline CDR1 and CDR2 sequences are SGHRS and YFSETQ. This CDR3 is built from 14 residues. V gave up 3 bases and J gave up 4 bases; unmatched junction bases: 3. CDR3 region: CASSYGTSGYEQYF. The CDR3 DNA follows: TGCGCCAGCAGCTACGGGACTAGCGGTTACGAGCAGTACTTC. Variable domain in full (rest from reference TRBV5-1 and TRBJ2-7): KAGVTQTPRYLIKTRGQQVTLSCSPISGHRSVSWYQQTPGQGLQFLFEYFSETQRNKGNFPGRFSGRQFSNSRSEMNVSTLELGDSALYLCASSYGTSGYEQYFGPGTRLTVT.

The chain uses TRBV6-4 and TRBJ2-1, with 7 bases identical to TRBD1. Germline CDR1 and CDR2: MRHNA and SNTAGT. Germline trimming cut 11 bases from V and 6 bases from J; bases unmatched to any gene: 19. The CDR3 contains 16 residues. The CDR3 is CALPWGGDREINEQFF. The CDR3 region has the DNA TGTGCCCTCCCTTGGGGTGGAGACAGGGAAATCAATGAGCAGTTCTTC.

The rearrangement joins TRBV10-3 to TRBJ1-1; TRBD1 matches at 9 bases. The trim removed 2 bases at V and 7 bases at J, leaving 5 bases unmatched. The germline V gene has CDR1 ENHRY and CDR2 SYGVKD. The CDR3 has 14 amino acids. CDR3 protein: CAISELDRGVEAFF. As DNA, the CDR3 is TGTGCCATCAGTGAGCTCGACAGGGGGGTTGAAGCTTTCTTT.

The chain carries TRBV18 and TRBJ2-3; 8 positions match TRBD1. The CDR3 consists of 14 residues. After removal of 5 bases from V and 4 bases from J, the junction contained 5 bases not matched to a gene. Germline CDR1 KGHSH, CDR2 LQKENI. This CDR3 reads CASSSGGGPDTQYF. CDR3 bases: TGTGCCAGCTCATCAGGGGGCGGGCCAGATACGCAGTATTTT.

CDR3 nucleotide sequence: TGTGCCAGCAGTGTACAGTCCGGGACAGGGAACACTGAAGCTTTCTTT. It is translated as CASSVQSGTGNTEAFF. The rearrangement links TRBV6-1 to TRBJ1-1; 8 bases map to TRBD1. V was pared by 4 bases and J by 1 base, with 8 bases of the junction left unmatched. CDR1 and CDR2 (germline): MNHNS, SASEGT. This CDR3 contains 16 residues.